Listed below are T cell receptor beta chains from one sample, sequenced in a study of T cells expressing NK-cell markers. TCRdb reprocessed the 5' RACE reads, keeping one entry per CDR3 protein, no DNA. Across 500,000 or so distinct CDR3 sequences, the top ten clones capture approximately 3.6% of the sample. Material: blood T cells: a sorted CD56 or NKG2C T cell subset, CD4+ or CD8+ T cells, or bulk PBMC T cells (not recorded which). The receptors stem from a man in his late teens or twenties in good health. Both conserved end residues are part of each CDR3.

v_call	j_call	cdr3_aa
TRBV11-2	TRBJ2-7	CASSIGQVRSYEQYF
TRBV29-1	TRBJ2-5	CSGRTSETQETQYF
TRBV11-2	TRBJ2-5	CASSRDRQETQYF
TRBV15	TRBJ2-5	CATSRERLGSPFF
TRBV11-3	TRBJ2-1	CASSFRGWGVSYNEQFF
TRBV25-1	TRBJ1-1	CASSHRDSYAYTEAFF
TRBV25-1	TRBJ2-1	CASSEAGRWNNEQFF
TRBV9	TRBJ2-7	CASSPREGYEQYF
TRBV6-1	TRBJ1-1	CASSEALRSDGAFF
TRBV5-1	TRBJ2-2	CASGQPGTGELFF
TRBV12-3/TRBV12-4	TRBJ1-6	CASSLYRRDTRPLHF
TRBV5-1	TRBJ2-1	CASTSLTREVQRGHEQFF
TRBV9	TRBJ2-2	CASSVGSDGETGELFF
TRBV3-1	TRBJ2-5	CASSPGTTGTQYF
TRBV4-1	TRBJ1-3	CASSLAGVSGNTIYF
TRBV27	TRBJ2-2	CASSLRASGKGELFF
TRBV20-1	TRBJ1-1	CSARSGGTNTEAFF
TRBV2	TRBJ2-1	CASSELQFAGVQGNEQFF
TRBV14	TRBJ2-1	CASSQEPKLALSSYNEQFF
TRBV4-2	TRBJ2-4	CASSQEAVASGRNIQYF
TRBV6-5	TRBJ2-1	CASSSSLAGVNEQFF
TRBV11-3	TRBJ2-5	CASSPGTGAEETQYF
TRBV9	TRBJ2-1	CASSPQRYEQFF
TRBV10-3	TRBJ2-1	CAISGLQGDNEQFF
TRBV10-1	TRBJ2-5	CASSVTQGGETQYF
TRBV4-1	TRBJ1-1	CASSQGPGTKTEAFF
TRBV7-9	TRBJ2-7	CASSDAPGQGYEQYF
TRBV7-9	TRBJ2-1	CASSALDSDPPPGEQFF
TRBV6-5	TRBJ2-1	CASSYSNLASIYNEQFF
TRBV24-1	TRBJ2-1	CATSDRTGGINNEQFF
TRBV28	TRBJ2-1	CASSPQTNRGEIF
TRBV3-1	TRBJ2-3	CASSQGGPRTDTQYF
TRBV20-1	TRBJ2-2	CSALGTGDGELFF
TRBV3-1	TRBJ2-1	CASSQSATGEFF
TRBV7-2	TRBJ2-5	CASSLGQGRNLYF
TRBV12-3/TRBV12-4	TRBJ2-2	CASSFPRQGLATGELFF
TRBV24-1	TRBJ2-2	CATSDPSGSGTGELFF
TRBV5-6	TRBJ2-2	CASSTSNKRVRGGELFF
TRBV20-1	TRBJ2-2	CSARSDRGLANTGELFF
TRBV20-1	TRBJ2-7	CSASSGRAAGEQYF
TRBV12-3/TRBV12-4	TRBJ1-1	CASRKEPVGTEAFF
TRBV7-9	TRBJ2-1	CASSFSGRRNEQFF
TRBV27	TRBJ1-6	CASSSPVSPLHF
TRBV10-3	TRBJ1-4	CAISESMGVGEKLFF
TRBV6-1	TRBJ1-5	CASTRTINQPQHF